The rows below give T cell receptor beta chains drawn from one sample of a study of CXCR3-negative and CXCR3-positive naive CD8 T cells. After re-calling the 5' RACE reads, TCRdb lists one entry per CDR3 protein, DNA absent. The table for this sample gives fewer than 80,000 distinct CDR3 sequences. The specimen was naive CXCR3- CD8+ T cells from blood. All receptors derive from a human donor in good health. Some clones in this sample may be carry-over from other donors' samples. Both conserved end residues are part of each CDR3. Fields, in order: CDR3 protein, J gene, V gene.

CSVVPGQASNYGYTF	TRBJ1-2	TRBV29-1
CSVEVGTAGEGYGYTF	TRBJ1-2	TRBV29-1
CASNGGGEQFF	TRBJ2-1	TRBV2
CSARLAGELFF	TRBJ2-2	TRBV29-1
CSAIKAGGGETQYF	TRBJ2-5	TRBV20-1
CASTPAGGINEQFF	TRBJ2-1	TRBV5-5
CASSSWGEGNEQFF	TRBJ2-1	TRBV12-3/TRBV12-4
CASSQDNEREPPKHTGELFF	TRBJ2-2	TRBV3-1
CASSLVSGSYEQYF	TRBJ2-7	TRBV13
CASSHPGTSFGEQFF	TRBJ2-1	TRBV4-1
CSARAPGGLDEKLFF	TRBJ1-4	TRBV20-1
CSVEGGGTEAFF	TRBJ1-1	TRBV29-1
CASSLYHVSYNEQFF	TRBJ2-1	TRBV7-9
CASSPGLLEQFF	TRBJ2-1	TRBV7-9
CASSLAAAAGDTQYF	TRBJ2-3	TRBV7-9
CASSWRGGTDTQYF	TRBJ2-3	TRBV28
CASSQAAYNEQFF	TRBJ2-1	TRBV3-1
CASSIDILQPQHF	TRBJ1-5	TRBV19
CASSPPGGLDNQPQHF	TRBJ1-5	TRBV6-6
CASSLSYNEQFF	TRBJ2-1	TRBV7-9
CASSETGGGTEAFF	TRBJ1-1	TRBV7-9
CARRVFENTEAFF	TRBJ1-1	TRBV4-3
CSCTEGDYGYTF	TRBJ1-2	TRBV20-1
CSALGEEGQWFF	TRBJ2-1	TRBV29-1
CASSQRLSYEQYF	TRBJ2-7	TRBV4-3
CASSPSGGRATAYEQYF	TRBJ2-7	TRBV6-5
CSVETENTEAFF	TRBJ1-1	TRBV29-1
CASSSTVDSGNTIYF	TRBJ1-3	TRBV28
CASSLGPGLAELYEQYF	TRBJ2-7	TRBV7-8
CASSPNLAGGNTGELFF	TRBJ2-2	TRBV6-5
CASSFAGGLSYEQYF	TRBJ2-7	TRBV2
CSVRSLAGDVWETQYF	TRBJ2-5	TRBV29-1
CASSLGVGEQYF	TRBJ2-7	TRBV7-3
CASSQRLAGPWDEQFF	TRBJ2-1	TRBV7-9
CASSLPQNTGELFF	TRBJ2-2	TRBV12-3/TRBV12-4
CASSLEGSLSNQPQHF	TRBJ1-5	TRBV7-2
CASSETSVQETQYF	TRBJ2-5	TRBV2
CSAPAPDGGTSYNEQFF	TRBJ2-1	TRBV20-1
CASSFGQPARYGYTF	TRBJ1-2	TRBV5-1
CASSLIGPGDYGYTF	TRBJ1-2	TRBV5-1
CASSLGVPGYNQPQHF	TRBJ1-5	TRBV28
CSVLVGLSYEQYF	TRBJ2-7	TRBV20-1
CSVEDLREGYTF	TRBJ1-2	TRBV29-1
CASSLASGLYEQYF	TRBJ2-7	TRBV5-4
CASSSFSGQSFLEQYF	TRBJ2-7	TRBV7-6
CASSLRPGLAGEEQYF	TRBJ2-7	TRBV7-9